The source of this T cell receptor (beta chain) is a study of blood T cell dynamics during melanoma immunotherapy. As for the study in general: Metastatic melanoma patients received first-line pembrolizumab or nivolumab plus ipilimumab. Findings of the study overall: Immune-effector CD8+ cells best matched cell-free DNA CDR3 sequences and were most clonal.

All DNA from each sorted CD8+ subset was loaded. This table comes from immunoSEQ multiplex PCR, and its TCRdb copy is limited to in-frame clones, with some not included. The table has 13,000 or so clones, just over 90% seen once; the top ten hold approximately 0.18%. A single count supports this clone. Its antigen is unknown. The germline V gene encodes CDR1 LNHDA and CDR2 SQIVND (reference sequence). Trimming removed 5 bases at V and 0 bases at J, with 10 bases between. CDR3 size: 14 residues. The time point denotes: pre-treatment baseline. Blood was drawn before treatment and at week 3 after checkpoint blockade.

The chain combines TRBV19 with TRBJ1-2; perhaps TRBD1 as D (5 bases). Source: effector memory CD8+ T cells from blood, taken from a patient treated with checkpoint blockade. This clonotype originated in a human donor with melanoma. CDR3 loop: CASSWGGTNYGYTF. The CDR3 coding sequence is TGTGCCAGTAGTTGGGGCGGCACTAACTATGGCTACACCTTC.